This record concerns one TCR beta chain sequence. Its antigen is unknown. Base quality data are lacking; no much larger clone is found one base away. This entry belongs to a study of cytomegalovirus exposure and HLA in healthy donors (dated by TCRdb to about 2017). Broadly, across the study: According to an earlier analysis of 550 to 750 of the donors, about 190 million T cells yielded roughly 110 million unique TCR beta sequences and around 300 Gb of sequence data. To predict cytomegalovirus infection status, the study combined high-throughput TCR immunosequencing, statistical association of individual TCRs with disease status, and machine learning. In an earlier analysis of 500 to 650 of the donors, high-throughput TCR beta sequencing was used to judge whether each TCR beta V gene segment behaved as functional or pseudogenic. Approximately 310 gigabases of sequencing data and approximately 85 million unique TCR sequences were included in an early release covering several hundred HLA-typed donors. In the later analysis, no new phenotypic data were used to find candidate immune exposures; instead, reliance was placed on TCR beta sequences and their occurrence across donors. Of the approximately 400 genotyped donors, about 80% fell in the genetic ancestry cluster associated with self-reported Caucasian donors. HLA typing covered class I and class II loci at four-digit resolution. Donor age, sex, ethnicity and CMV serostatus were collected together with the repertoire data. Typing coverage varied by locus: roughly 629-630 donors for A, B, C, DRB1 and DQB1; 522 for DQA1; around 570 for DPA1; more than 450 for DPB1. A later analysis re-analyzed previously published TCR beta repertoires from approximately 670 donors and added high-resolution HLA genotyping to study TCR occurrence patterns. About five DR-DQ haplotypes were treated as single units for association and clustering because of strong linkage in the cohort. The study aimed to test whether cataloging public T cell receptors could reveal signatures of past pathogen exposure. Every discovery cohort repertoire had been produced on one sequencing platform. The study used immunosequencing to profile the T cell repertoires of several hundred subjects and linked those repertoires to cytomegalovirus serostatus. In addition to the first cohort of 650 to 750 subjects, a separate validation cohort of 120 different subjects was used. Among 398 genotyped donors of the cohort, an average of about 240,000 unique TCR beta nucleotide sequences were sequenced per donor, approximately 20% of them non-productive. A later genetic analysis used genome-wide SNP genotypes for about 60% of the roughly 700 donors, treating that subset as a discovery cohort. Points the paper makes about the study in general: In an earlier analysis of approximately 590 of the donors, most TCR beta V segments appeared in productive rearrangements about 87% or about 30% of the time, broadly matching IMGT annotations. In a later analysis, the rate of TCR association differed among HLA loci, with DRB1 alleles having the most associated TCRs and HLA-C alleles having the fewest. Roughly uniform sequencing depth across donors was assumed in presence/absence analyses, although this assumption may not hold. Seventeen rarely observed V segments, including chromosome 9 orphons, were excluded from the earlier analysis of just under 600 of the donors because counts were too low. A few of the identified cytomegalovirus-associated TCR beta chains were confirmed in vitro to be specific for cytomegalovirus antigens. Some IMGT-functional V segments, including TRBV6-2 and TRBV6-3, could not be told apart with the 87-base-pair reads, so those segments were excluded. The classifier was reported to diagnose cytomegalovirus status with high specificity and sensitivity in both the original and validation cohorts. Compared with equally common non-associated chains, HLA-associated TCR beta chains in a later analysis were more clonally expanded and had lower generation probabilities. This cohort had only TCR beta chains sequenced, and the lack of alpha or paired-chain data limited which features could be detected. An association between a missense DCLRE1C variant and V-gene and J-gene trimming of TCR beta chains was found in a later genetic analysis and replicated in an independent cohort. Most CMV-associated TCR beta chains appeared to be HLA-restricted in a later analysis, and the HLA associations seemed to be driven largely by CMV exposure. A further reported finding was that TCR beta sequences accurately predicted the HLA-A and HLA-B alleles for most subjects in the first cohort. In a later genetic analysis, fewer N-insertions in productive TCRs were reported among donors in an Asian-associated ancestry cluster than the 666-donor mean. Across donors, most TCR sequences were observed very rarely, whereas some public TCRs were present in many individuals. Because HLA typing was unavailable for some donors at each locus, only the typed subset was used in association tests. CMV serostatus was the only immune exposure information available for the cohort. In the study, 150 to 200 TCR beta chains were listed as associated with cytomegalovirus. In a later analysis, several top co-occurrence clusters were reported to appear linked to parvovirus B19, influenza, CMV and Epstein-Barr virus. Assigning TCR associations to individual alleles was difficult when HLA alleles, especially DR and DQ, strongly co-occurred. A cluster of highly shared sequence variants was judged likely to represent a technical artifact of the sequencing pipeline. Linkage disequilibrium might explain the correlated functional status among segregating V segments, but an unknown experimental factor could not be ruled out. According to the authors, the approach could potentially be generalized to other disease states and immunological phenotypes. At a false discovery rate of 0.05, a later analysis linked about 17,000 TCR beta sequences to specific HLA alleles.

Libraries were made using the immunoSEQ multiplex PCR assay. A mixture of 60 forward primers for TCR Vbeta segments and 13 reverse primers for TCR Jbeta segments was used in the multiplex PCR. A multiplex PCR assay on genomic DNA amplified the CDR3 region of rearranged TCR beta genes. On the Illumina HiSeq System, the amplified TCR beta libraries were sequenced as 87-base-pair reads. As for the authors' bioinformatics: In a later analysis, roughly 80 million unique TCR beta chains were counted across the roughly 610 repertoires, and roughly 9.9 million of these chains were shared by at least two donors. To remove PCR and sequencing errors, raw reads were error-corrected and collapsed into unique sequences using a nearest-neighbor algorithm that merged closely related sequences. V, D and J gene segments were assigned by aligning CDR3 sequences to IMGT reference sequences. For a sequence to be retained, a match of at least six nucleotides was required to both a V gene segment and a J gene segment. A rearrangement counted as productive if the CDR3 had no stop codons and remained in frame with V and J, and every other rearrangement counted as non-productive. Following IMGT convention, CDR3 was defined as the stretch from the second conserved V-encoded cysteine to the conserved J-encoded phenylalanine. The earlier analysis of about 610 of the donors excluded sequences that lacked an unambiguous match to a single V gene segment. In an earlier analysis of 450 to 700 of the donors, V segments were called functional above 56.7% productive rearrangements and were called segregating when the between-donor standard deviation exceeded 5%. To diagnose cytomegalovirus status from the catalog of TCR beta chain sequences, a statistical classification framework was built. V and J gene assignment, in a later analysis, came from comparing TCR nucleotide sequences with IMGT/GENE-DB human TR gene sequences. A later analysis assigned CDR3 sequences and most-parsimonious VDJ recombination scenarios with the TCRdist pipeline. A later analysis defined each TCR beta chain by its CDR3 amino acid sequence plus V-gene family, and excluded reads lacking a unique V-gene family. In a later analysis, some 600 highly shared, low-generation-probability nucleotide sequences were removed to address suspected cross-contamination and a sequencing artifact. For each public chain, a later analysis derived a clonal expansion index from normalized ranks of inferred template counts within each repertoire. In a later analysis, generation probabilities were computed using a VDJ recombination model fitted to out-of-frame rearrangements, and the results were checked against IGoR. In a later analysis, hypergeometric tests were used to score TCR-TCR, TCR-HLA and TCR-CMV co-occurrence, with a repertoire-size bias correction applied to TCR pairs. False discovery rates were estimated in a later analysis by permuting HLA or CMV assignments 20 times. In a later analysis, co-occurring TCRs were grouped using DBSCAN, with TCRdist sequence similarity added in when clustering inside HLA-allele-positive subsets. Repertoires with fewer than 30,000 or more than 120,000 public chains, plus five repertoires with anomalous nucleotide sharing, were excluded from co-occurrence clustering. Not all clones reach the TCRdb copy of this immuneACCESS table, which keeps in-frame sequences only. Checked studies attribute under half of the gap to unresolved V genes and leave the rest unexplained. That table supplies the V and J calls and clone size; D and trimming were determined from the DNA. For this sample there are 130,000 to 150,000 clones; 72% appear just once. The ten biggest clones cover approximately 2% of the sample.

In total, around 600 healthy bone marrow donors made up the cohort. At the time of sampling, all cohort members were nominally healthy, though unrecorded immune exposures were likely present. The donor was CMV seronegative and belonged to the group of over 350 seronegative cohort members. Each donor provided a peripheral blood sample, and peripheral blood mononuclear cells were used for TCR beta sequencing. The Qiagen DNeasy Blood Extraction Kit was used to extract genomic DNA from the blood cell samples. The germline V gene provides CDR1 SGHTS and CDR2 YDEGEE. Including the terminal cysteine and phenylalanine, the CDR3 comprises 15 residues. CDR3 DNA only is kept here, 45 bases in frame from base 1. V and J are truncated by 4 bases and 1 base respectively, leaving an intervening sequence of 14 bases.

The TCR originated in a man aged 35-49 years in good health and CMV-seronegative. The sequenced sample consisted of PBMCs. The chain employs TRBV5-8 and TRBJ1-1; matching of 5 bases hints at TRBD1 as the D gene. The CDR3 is CASSRFGGSNTEAFF. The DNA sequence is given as TGTGCCAGCAGCCGATTTGGGGGGTCGAACACTGAAGCTTTCTTT.